This is a list of T cell receptor beta chains from one sample in a study of T cell responses to AZD1222 COVID-19 vaccine. Profiled with immunoSEQ multiplex PCR; TCRdb holds only in-frame clones, not every one. In the table there are approximately 100,000 clones, roughly nine tenths of which are singletons. The input for sequencing was peripheral blood, taken on day 0 of AZD1222 vaccination. These receptors came from an adult in good health. CDR3s include the opening cysteine and the closing phenylalanine or tryptophan. Fields, in order: CDR3 protein, CDR3 DNA, V gene, clone size, D gene, J gene. D genes are given only for firm matches. Rows give clone size only sometimes, using once, few, many, or a class for an expanded clone.

CATSNEKGTGTDTQYF | TGTGCCACCAGCAACGAAAAGGGGACAGGGACAGATACGCAGTATTTT | TRBV15 | NA | TRBD1 | TRBJ2-3
CAWSEQDRTAFF | TGTGCCTGGAGTGAACAGGACAGGACAGCTTTCTTT | TRBV30 | NA | TRBD1 | TRBJ1-1
CASSRAYNEQFF | TGTGCCAGCAGTAGGGCCTACAATGAGCAGTTCTTC | TRBV6-5 | NA | NA | TRBJ2-1
CAWKAGVITEAFF | TGTGCCTGGAAGGCAGGGGTAATCACTGAAGCTTTCTTT | TRBV30 | NA | NA | TRBJ1-1
CASSLDTGGTDTQYF | TGTGCTAGCAGCCTCGATACAGGGGGTACAGATACGCAGTATTTT | TRBV7-7 | NA | TRBD1 | TRBJ2-3
CASSPSTGGLGNQPQHF | TGCGCCAGCAGCCCTAGTACAGGGGGTTTGGGCAATCAGCCCCAGCATTTT | TRBV4-1 | NA | TRBD1 | TRBJ1-5
CASSPVPGGYTEAFF | TGTGCCAGCAGCCCCGTACCTGGGGGTTACACTGAAGCTTTCTTT | TRBV21-1 | NA | NA | TRBJ1-1
CASSLVVGDTGELFF | TGTGCCAGCAGCTTAGTAGTGGGGGACACCGGGGAGCTGTTTTTT | TRBV11-2 | NA | NA | TRBJ2-2
CASSYPDPNEKLFF | TGTGCCAGCAGTTACCCGGACCCTAATGAAAAACTGTTTTTT | TRBV6-2/TRBV6-3 | NA | NA | TRBJ1-4
CASSEMGLGTGELFF | TGTGCCAGCAGTGAAATGGGTCTTGGCACCGGGGAGCTGTTTTTT | TRBV2 | few | NA | TRBJ2-2
CASSNNLQETQYF | TGTGCCAGCAGCAATAATCTCCAAGAGACCCAGTACTTC | TRBV7-9 | NA | NA | TRBJ2-5
CASSAGGRQGYDGQYF | TGTGCCAGCAGCGCCGGGGGAAGGCAAGGCTACGACGGGCAGTACTTC | TRBV5-5 | NA | NA | TRBJ2-7
CASSLVAAQYEQYF | TGTGCCAGCAGCTTAGTGGCCGCCCAGTACGAGCAGTACTTC | TRBV11-2 | NA | NA | TRBJ2-7
CASSSRVGGFYEQYF | TGTGCCAGCAGCTCCCGCGTAGGGGGATTCTACGAGCAGTACTTC | TRBV6-5 | NA | NA | TRBJ2-7
CASSASGRAEGQETQYF | TGCGCCAGCAGTGCTAGCGGGAGGGCCGAGGGCCAAGAGACCCAGTACTTC | TRBV10-2 | NA | TRBD2 | TRBJ2-5
CASSQRQGWETQYF | TGTGCCAGCAGCCAACGACAGGGGTGGGAGACCCAGTACTTC | TRBV14 | NA | TRBD1 | TRBJ2-5
CASSPGRWQLFF | TGTGCCAGCAGCCCGGGGCGGTGGCAGCTGTTTTTT | TRBV7-2 | NA | NA | TRBJ2-2
CASSLAGSYSNQPQHF | TGTGCCAGCAGCTTAGCGGGCAGCTATAGCAATCAGCCCCAGCATTTT | TRBV7-2 | NA | NA | TRBJ1-5
CASSPPQVQGFRGYGYTF | TGTGCCAGCTCACCACCGCAGGTCCAAGGTTTTCGGGGCTATGGCTACACCTTC | TRBV18 | NA | NA | TRBJ1-2
CASSLGGMTYNEQFF | TGCGCCAGCAGCTTAGGGGGGATGACCTACAATGAGCAGTTCTTC | TRBV5-1 | NA | NA | TRBJ2-1
CASSLEWGRDRGIEYTEAFF | TGTGCCAGCAGCTTAGAATGGGGAAGGGACAGGGGGATAGAGTACACTGAAGCTTTCTTT | TRBV7-8 | NA | TRBD1 | TRBJ1-1
CASGRGDTDTQYF | TGTGCCAGCGGACGGGGAGACACAGATACGCAGTATTTT | TRBV12-3/TRBV12-4 | NA | NA | TRBJ2-3
CATRRLGQKTNYGYTF | TGTGCCACCCGGCGCCTCGGACAGAAGACTAACTATGGCTACACCTTC | TRBV27 | NA | NA | TRBJ1-2
CASTSTGRNGYTF | TGTGCCAGTACTTCGACAGGGAGGAATGGCTACACCTTC | TRBV19 | NA | TRBD1 | TRBJ1-2
CASSPWTANSNQPQHF | TGTGCCAGCAGCCCCTGGACAGCAAATAGCAATCAGCCCCAGCATTTT | TRBV7-9 | once | NA | TRBJ1-5
CASSVGVRGGETQYF | TGTGCCAGCAGCGTTGGGGTCAGAGGGGGGGAGACCCAGTACTTC | TRBV7-2 | NA | NA | TRBJ2-5
CASSKTGGPPRLFF | TGTGCCAGCAGCAAAACAGGGGGACCCCCCCGGCTGTTTTTT | TRBV13 | NA | TRBD1 | TRBJ1-4
CASGRALDSPLHF | TGTGCCAGCGGGAGGGCTTTGGATTCACCCCTCCACTTT | TRBV27 | NA | NA | TRBJ1-6
CASRGREGIDTQYF | TGTGCCAGCAGAGGGCGGGAGGGGATAGATACGCAGTATTTT | TRBV7-8 | NA | TRBD2 | TRBJ2-3
CASSIGTASAEQYF | TGTGCCAGCAGCATTGGGACAGCGAGTGCCGAGCAGTACTTC | TRBV7-9 | NA | TRBD1 | TRBJ2-7
CASSPPTTGVNYGYTF | TGTGCCAGCTCACCACCGACGACAGGGGTTAACTATGGCTACACCTTC | TRBV18 | NA | TRBD1 | TRBJ1-2
CASSLAEAGSNQPQHF | TGTGCCAGCAGCTTGGCGGAGGCAGGGTCCAATCAGCCCCAGCATTTT | TRBV5-4 | NA | NA | TRBJ1-5
CASSPRREKAETQYF | TGTGCCAGCAGCCCTCGGCGGGAGAAAGCAGAGACCCAGTACTTC | TRBV7-3 | NA | TRBD2 | TRBJ2-5
CSVDTDTQYF | TGCAGCGTTGACACAGATACGCAGTATTTT | TRBV29-1 | NA | NA | TRBJ2-3
CATSRAPVRDQPQHF | TGTGCCACCAGCAGGGCTCCAGTACGGGATCAGCCCCAGCATTTT | TRBV15 | NA | NA | TRBJ1-5
CASLPDSGNTIYF | TGTGCCAGTCTCCCTGACTCTGGAAACACCATATATTTT | TRBV7-9 | NA | NA | TRBJ1-3
CASSRYRGLGEQFF | TGTGCCAGCAGCCGCTACAGGGGTCTCGGGGAGCAGTTCTTC | TRBV7-3 | NA | TRBD1 | TRBJ2-1